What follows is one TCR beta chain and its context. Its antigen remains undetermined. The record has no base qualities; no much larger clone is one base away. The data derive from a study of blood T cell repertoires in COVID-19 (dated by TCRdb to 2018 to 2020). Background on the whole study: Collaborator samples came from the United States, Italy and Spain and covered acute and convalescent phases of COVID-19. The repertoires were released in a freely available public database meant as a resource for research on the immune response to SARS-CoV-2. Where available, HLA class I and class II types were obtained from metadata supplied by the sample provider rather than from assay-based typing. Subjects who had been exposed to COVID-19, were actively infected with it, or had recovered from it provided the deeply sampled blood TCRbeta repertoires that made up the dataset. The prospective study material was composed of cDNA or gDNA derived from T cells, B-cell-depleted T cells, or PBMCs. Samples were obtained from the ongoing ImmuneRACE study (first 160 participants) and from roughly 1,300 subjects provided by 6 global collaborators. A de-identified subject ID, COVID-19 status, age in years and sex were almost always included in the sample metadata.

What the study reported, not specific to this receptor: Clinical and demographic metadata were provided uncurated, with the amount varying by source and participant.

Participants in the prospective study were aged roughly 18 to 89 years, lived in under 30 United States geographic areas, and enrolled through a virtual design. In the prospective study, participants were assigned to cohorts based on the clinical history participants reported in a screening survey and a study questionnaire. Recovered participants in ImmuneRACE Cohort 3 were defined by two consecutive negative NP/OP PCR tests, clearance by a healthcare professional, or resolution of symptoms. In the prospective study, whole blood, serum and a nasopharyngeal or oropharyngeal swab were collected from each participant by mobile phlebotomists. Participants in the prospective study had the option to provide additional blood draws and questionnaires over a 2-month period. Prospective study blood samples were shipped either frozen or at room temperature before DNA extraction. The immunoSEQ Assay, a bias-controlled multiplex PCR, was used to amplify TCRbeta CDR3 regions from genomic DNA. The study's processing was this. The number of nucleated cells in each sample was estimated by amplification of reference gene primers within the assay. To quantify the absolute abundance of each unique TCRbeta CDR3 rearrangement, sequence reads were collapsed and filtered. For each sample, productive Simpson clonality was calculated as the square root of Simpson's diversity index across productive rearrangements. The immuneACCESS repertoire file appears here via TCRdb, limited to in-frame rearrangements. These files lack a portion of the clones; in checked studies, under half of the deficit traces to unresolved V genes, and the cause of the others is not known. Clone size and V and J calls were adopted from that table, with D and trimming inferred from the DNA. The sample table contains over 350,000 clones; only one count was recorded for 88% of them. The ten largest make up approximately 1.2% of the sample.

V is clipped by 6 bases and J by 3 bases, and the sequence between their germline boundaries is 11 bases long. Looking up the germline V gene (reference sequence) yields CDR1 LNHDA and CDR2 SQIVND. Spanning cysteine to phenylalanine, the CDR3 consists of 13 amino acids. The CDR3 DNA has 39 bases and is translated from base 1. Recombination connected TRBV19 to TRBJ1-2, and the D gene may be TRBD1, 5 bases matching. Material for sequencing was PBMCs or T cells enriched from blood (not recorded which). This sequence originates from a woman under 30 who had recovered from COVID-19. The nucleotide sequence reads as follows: TGTGCCAGTAGAAAATCAGGGTACTATGGCTACACCTTC. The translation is CASRKSGYYGYTF.